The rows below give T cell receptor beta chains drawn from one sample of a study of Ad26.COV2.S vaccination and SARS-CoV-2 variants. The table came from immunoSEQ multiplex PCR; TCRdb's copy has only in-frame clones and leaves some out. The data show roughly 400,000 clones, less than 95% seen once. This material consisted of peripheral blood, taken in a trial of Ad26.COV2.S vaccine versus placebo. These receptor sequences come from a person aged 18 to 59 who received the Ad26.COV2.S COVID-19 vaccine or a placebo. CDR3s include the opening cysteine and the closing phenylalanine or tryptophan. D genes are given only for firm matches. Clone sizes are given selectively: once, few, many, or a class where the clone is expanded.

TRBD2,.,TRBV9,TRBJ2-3,CASSVGLAGEADTQYF,TGTGCCAGCAGCGTAGGACTAGCGGGAGAGGCAGATACGCAGTATTTT
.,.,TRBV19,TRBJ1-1,CASSIPLISNTEAFF,TGTGCCAGTAGTATCCCTCTGATTTCGAACACTGAAGCTTTCTTT
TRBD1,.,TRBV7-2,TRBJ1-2,CASSQDRVNYGYTF,TGTGCCAGCAGCCAGGACAGGGTTAACTATGGCTACACCTTC
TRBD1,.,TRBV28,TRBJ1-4,CASSYWQGALREKLFF,TGTGCCAGTTCGTACTGGCAGGGGGCCTTGAGGGAAAAACTGTTTTTT
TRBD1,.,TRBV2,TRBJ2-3,CASEGASTDTQYF,TGTGCCAGCGAGGGGGCTAGCACAGATACGCAGTATTTT
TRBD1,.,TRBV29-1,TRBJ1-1,CSVEPGTGEAFF,TGCAGCGTTGAACCAGGGACAGGGGAAGCTTTCTTT
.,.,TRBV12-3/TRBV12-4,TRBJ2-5,CASSFGRAETQYF,TGTGCCAGCAGTTTTGGCAGGGCGGAGACCCAGTACTTC
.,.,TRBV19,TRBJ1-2,CASSILFGTPDGYTF,TGTGCCAGTAGTATCCTTTTCGGGACACCCGATGGCTACACCTTC
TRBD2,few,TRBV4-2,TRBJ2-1,CASSQDSGSSYNEQFF,TGTGCCAGCAGCCAAGATAGCGGGTCCTCCTACAATGAGCAGTTCTTC
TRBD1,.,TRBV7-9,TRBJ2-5,CASSITQGASETQYF,TGTGCCAGCAGCATTACACAGGGGGCCTCGGAGACCCAGTACTTC
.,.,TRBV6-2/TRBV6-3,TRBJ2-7,CASSYRNYEQYF,TGTGCCAGCAGTTACAGGAATTACGAGCAGTACTTC
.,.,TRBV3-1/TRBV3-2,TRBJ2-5,CASSQFQGIDGETQYF,TGTGCCAGCAGCCAATTCCAGGGGATTGATGGAGAGACCCAGTACTTC
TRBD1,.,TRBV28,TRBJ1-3,CASSSTGQGISGNTIYF,TGTGCCAGCAGTAGCACGGGACAGGGGATTTCTGGAAACACCATATATTTT
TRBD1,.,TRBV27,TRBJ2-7,CASSLVPGQGRYEQYF,TGTGCCAGCAGTCTAGTCCCGGGACAGGGGAGGTACGAGCAGTACTTC
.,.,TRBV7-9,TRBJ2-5,CASSLAGLRETQYF,TGTGCCAGCAGCTTAGCCGGATTGCGAGAGACCCAGTACTTC
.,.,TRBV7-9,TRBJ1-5,CASSLATGQPQHF,TGTGCCAGCAGCTTAGCGACAGGACAGCCCCAGCATTTT
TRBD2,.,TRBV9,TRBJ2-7,CASSRTSGDYEQYF,TGTGCCAGCAGCAGGACTAGCGGGGATTACGAGCAGTACTTC
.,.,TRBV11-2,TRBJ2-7,CASSRTLLEQYF,TGTGCCAGCAGCCGGACGCTCCTCGAGCAGTACTTC
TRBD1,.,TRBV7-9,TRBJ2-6,CASSFRGSGANVLTF,TGTGCCAGCAGCTTCAGGGGGTCTGGGGCCAACGTCCTGACTTTC
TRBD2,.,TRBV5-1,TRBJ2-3,CASSLDGGSAADTQYF,TGCGCCAGCAGCTTGGATGGCGGGAGCGCGGCAGATACGCAGTATTTT
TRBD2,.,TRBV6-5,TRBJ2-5,CASSPSGIAETQYF,TGTGCCAGCAGTCCCAGCGGGATAGCGGAGACCCAGTACTTC
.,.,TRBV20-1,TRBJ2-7,CSASPQYEQYF,TGCAGTGCTAGCCCACAGTACGAGCAGTACTTC
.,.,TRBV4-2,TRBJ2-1,CASSREEGGSLGSYNEQFF,TGTGCCAGCAGCAGGGAGGAAGGGGGTAGCCTGGGTTCCTACAATGAGCAGTTCTTC
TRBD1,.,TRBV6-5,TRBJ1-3,CASSRTGPGNTIYF,TGTGCCAGCAGCCGGACAGGGCCTGGAAACACCATATATTTT
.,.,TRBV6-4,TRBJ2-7,CASSDRPRDSSRRYEQYF,TGTGCCAGCAGTGACCGCCCTAGGGACTCCAGCCGCCGCTACGAGCAGTACTTC
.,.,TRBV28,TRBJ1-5,CASREANQPQHF,TGTGCCAGCAGAGAGGCCAATCAGCCCCAGCATTTT
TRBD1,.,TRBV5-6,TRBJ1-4,CASSSYRGRDPNEKLFF,TGTGCCAGCAGCTCATACAGGGGGCGCGATCCTAATGAAAAACTGTTTTTT
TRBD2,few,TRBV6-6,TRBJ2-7,CASSRWVAGANEQYF,TGTGCCAGCAGTCGTTGGGTAGCGGGAGCCAACGAGCAGTACTTC